This is a list of T cell receptor beta chains from one sample in a study of blood T cell repertoires in COVID-19. Only in-frame clones appear in the TCRdb table, and some are missing; sequencing was by immunoSEQ multiplex PCR. The sample lists roughly 360,000 clones, 70% to 90% occurring once. What was sequenced was PBMCs or T cells enriched from blood (not recorded which). These receptors were collected from a man aged 25 to 45 who had recovered from COVID-19. CDR3s include the opening cysteine and the closing phenylalanine or tryptophan. D genes are given only for firm matches. Size is stated for part of the rows, as once, few or many counts, or as a class when the clone is expanded.

v_gene,abundance,j_gene,d_gene,CDR3nt,CDR3aa
TRBV19,.,TRBJ1-4,TRBD1,TGTGCCAGTAGTATTCAGGGGGCGGATGAAAAACTGTTTTTT,CASSIQGADEKLFF
TRBV13,few,TRBJ1-1,.,TGTGCCAGCAGCCGGACTTACACCCAAGCTTTCTTT,CASSRTYTQAFF
TRBV14,once,TRBJ2-5,.,TGTGCCAGCAGCCAGTTCTGGACAGTCCAACAGACCCAGTACTTC,CASSQFWTVQQTQYF
TRBV7-2,once,TRBJ2-7,TRBD1,TGTGCCAGCAGCTTAGTACCGGGACAGAACGAGCAGTACTTC,CASSLVPGQNEQYF
TRBV6-5,.,TRBJ1-4,TRBD1,TGTGCCAGCAGTTACTCGGGACAGGGGAATGAAAAACTGTTTTTT,CASSYSGQGNEKLFF
TRBV18,.,TRBJ2-5,.,TGTGCCAGCTCACCGGGGGGGGCCGGAGAGACCCAGTACTTC,CASSPGGAGETQYF
TRBV11-2,once,TRBJ1-1,TRBD1,TGTGCCAGCAGCTCCCAGACAGGGACCACTGAAGCTTTCTTT,CASSSQTGTTEAFF
TRBV4-3,.,TRBJ2-7,TRBD1,TGCGCCAGCAGCCCGGGGATGGGACAGCGCACCTACGAGCAGTACTTC,CASSPGMGQRTYEQYF
TRBV19,.,TRBJ2-3,.,TGTGCCAGTAGTTCGCGACAGCGCACAGATACGCAGTATTTT,CASSSRQRTDTQYF
TRBV6-5,.,TRBJ2-2,.,TGTGCCAGCAGGTTGGCATACGCGAACACCGGGGAGCTGTTTTTT,CASRLAYANTGELFF
TRBV10-3,.,TRBJ1-4,TRBD1,TGTGCCATCAGTGAGTCGAACAGGGGGCTTAATGAAAAACTGTTTTTT,CAISESNRGLNEKLFF
TRBV15,.,TRBJ1-5,.,TGTGCCACCAGCAGAGGAACAGGGATCTTCAATCAGCCCCAGCATTTT,CATSRGTGIFNQPQHF